This T cell receptor beta chain stems from a study of T cell repertoires in cytomegalovirus infection. Study background: Indicated by public TCR beta signatures were CMV infection and matching HLA type.

This clonotype came up a few times. What it binds is not known. TCRdb reprocessed the reads with MiXCR, giving one entry per CDR3 protein. The data contain about 140,000 distinct CDR3 sequences, 6.5% of them singletons. General study results and limits: Dominating the ex vivo response were TCR beta clonotypes that were CMV-specific and HLA-C-restricted. Cumulative public TCR beta family frequency identified CMV carriers with the relevant HLA.

V trimming: 2 bases; J trimming: 6 bases; junction bases outside the gene matches: 12. Germline V gene data show CDR1 as SNHLY and CDR2 as FYNNEI. The CDR3 loop spans 18 amino acids. The receptor was derived from a human donor in good health (CMV status not recorded). Some clones in this sample may be carry-over from other donors' samples. V is TRBV2 and J is TRBJ1-5, with 11 bases matching TRBD1. The sequencing input was PBMCs. The CDR3 sequence: CASSEIRGQGGASQPQHF. CDR3 sequence (DNA): TGTGCCAGCAGTGAAATAAGGGGACAGGGGGGAGCTAGTCAGCCCCAGCATTTT.